The clone carrying this T cell receptor beta chain came up a few times. These data are taken from a study of beta chain features in type 1 diabetes. The entirety of the isolated RNA underwent reverse transcription, so expressed TCRB transcripts were sequenced. Here immunoSEQ multiplex PCR was the method, and the copy in TCRdb shows in-frame clones only, minus some. This table holds thousands of clones, around 78% found once. The CDR3 contains 17 residues. In germline, CDR1 is SGHRS, CDR2 YFSETQ. V lost 0 bases and J lost 0, with 13 bases in between. This receptor was obtained from a woman younger than 35 in good health. The chain recombines TRBV5-1 with TRBJ2-1, with TRBD2 as a possible D gene (6 bases). Sequenced material: Tregs from blood. This chain's CDR3 is CASSLEPGLSSYNEQFF. The CDR3, as DNA: TGCGCCAGCAGCTTGGAACCGGGACTGAGCTCCTACAATGAGCAGTTCTTC.